This TCR beta chain was captured by sequencing in a study of blood T cell repertoires in COVID-19. Across the study: From the United States, Italy and Spain came samples of acute and convalescent COVID-19. Nucleic acid was either cDNA or gDNA, and it came from T cells, B-cell-depleted T cells, or PBMCs.

The CDR3 has 15 amino acids. CDR1 and CDR2 from the germline V gene are SGHTA and FQGNSA. V was trimmed by 6 bases and J by 3 bases, leaving 15 bases between them. As processed by the authors: Amplification of reference gene primers provided the estimated nucleated cell counts. Sequencing used immunoSEQ multiplex PCR; TCRdb keeps in-frame clones, though not all of them. V and J calls and clone size come straight from that table; D and trimming were deduced from the DNA. The data hold 200,000 to 250,000 clones, with approximately 87% observed a single time. The source material was peripheral blood. This sequence originates from a man between 60 and 75 years old with acute or convalescent COVID-19. The gene calls are TRBV7-2 and TRBJ1-3; D possibly corresponds to TRBD1 (5 bases). The DNA of the CDR3 is TGTGCCAGCAGTCTGGGGAGGGGTGGTGGAAACACCATATATTTT. Protein product: CASSLGRGGGNTIYF.